The sequence of this T cell receptor beta chain was determined in a study of T-cell memory formation after mild COVID-19. Whole-study findings and limits: While clones contracting from day 15 to 85 were balanced between CD4 and CD8, later expanders leaned CD4+.

The germline V gene encodes CDR1 MNHEY and CDR2 SMNVEV (reference sequence). This CDR3 is built from 13 residues. Trimming took 2 bases from V and 6 from J, leaving 10 bases between them. This clonotype was picked up many times. Its antigen is unknown. It was 5'RACE with constant-segment primers that produced the TCR alpha and TCR beta cDNA libraries, which carried sample barcodes and UMIs. MiXCR was run by TCRdb on the 5' RACE reads, yielding one entry per CDR3 protein. This sample has under 300,000 distinct CDR3 sequences, with 8% to 10% found just once. The chain has TRBV27 and TRBJ1-2; D remains ambiguous. This receptor was obtained from a man younger than 35 who had mild COVID-19 (a few samples of this study predate the infection). Cell type and time point are not known. Sequencing input: PBMCs or a T cell subset sorted from them (not recorded which). CDR3 loop: CASSLGHRDGYTF. In DNA form, the CDR3 reads TGTGCCAGCAGTTTAGGCCACAGAGATGGCTACACCTTC.